This passage covers 20 T cell receptor beta chains from one sample sequenced in a study of blood T cell repertoires in COVID-19. Libraries were prepared by immunoSEQ multiplex PCR; TCRdb keeps only in-frame clonotypes and omits some of them. The table lists about 120,000 clones, 60% to 85% of them singletons. The material sequenced was peripheral blood. The receptors were gathered from a man in his 70s with acute or convalescent COVID-19.

The chain has TRBV4-1 and TRBJ1-4, with 11 positions matching TRBD1. CDR3 length: 17 residues. The junction had 11 bases not matched to a gene; V was cut back by 4 bases and J by 7 bases. Germline V lookup: CDR1 MGHRA, CDR2 YSYEKL. CDR3: CASSPTIAGQGVEKLFF. The CDR3 DNA sequence: TGCGCCAGCAGCCCAACAATTGCGGGACAGGGGGTTGAAAAACTGTTTTTT.

This sequence joins TRBV5-1 and TRBJ1-2, with 8 bases aligning to TRBD1. The germline V gene encodes CDR1 SGHRS and CDR2 YFSETQ. This CDR3 spans 16 amino acids. V gave up 4 bases and J gave up 3 bases; unmatched junction bases: 11. As DNA, the CDR3 is TGCGCCAGCAGCCAAACGGGCGGACAGGGCGACTATGGCTACACCTTC. Its translation: CASSQTGGQGDYGYTF.

A single count supports this clone. The chain combines TRBV15 with TRBJ1-1; 8 bases agree with TRBD1. The CDR3 has 17 residues. Germline CDR1 and CDR2: LNHNV and YYDKDF (reference sequence). Germline trimming cut 8 bases from V and 4 bases from J; bases unmatched to any gene: 18. The CDR3 nucleotides are TGTGCCACCTGTTCAGGACAGGGCTGCGGATTAAGCACTGAAGCTTTCTTT. Residues: CATCSGQGCGLSTEAFF.

The V and J genes are TRBV18 and TRBJ1-1, with 8 bases matching TRBD1. Germline trimming cut 4 bases from V and 4 bases from J; bases unmatched to any gene: 5. CDR1 is KGHSH, CDR2 LQKENI, per germline. This CDR3 contains 14 residues. In nucleotides, the CDR3 is TGTGCCAGCTCACGCGCACAGGGGGTCACTGAAGCTTTCTTT. It is translated as CASSRAQGVTEAFF.

The CDR3 is CAWARGGAPMNTEAFF. CDR3 DNA sequence: TGTGCCTGGGCTAGAGGGGGCGCCCCGATGAACACTGAAGCTTTCTTT. This rearrangement joins TRBV30 to TRBJ1-1; 7 positions match TRBD1. Germline loops: CDR1 GTSNPN, CDR2 SVGIG (reference sequence). This CDR3 comprises 16 residues. The ends lost 5 bases at V and 0 bases at J; junction bases unmatched: 12.

V is TRBV6-5 and J is TRBJ1-1, with 9 bases matching TRBD1. Germline-derived CDR1 and CDR2 are MNHEY and SVGAGI. The CDR3 runs 14 residues. V lost 7 bases and J lost 2; bases outside the gene matches: 5. CDR3 bases: TGTGCCAGCACTAGGGACAGGGACAACACTGAAGCTTTCTTT. Protein sequence: CASTRDRDNTEAFF.

V and J are TRBV5-1 and TRBJ2-1; 7 bases line up with TRBD1. This CDR3 has 15 amino acids. The germline V gene has CDR1 SGHRS and CDR2 YFSETQ. V lost 3 bases, J lost 0 bases, and 3 bases stayed unmatched. Here the CDR3 reads CASSSDRSSYNEQFF. CDR3 DNA: TGCGCCAGCAGCTCGGACAGGAGCTCCTACAATGAGCAGTTCTTC.

The chain recombines TRBV19 with TRBJ1-2; 7 nucleotides match TRBD1. Germline V gives CDR1 LNHDA, CDR2 SQIVND (reference sequence). The ends lost 3 bases at V and 8 bases at J; junction bases unmatched: 15. The CDR3 has 16 amino acids. CDR3 bases: TGTGCCAGTAGTATTATTGCAGGGGGGCAGGGAGCAGGCTACACCTTC. The encoded protein is CASSIIAGGQGAGYTF. The complete variable domain, with remaining parts taken from reference TRBV19 and TRBJ1-2, reads DGGITQSPKYLFRKEGQNVTLSCEQNLNHDAMYWYRQDPGQGLRLIYYSQIVNDFQKGDIAEGYSVSREKKESFPLTVTSAQKNPTAFYLCASSIIAGGQGAGYTFGSGTRLTVV.

The count of this clone is one. The CDR3 DNA is TGTGCCAGTAGTCCCAGGAGGGGACTAGCGGACTTCACAGATACGCAGTATTTT. Its protein product is CASSPRRGLADFTDTQYF. The genes are TRBV19 and TRBJ2-3; 11 nucleotides align to TRBD2. Germline V gene data show CDR1 as LNHDA and CDR2 as SQIVND (reference sequence). V shed 5 bases and J 2 bases; nucleotides not matched to a gene: 12. The CDR3 totals 18 residues.

The chain couples TRBV14 to TRBJ2-2, with TRBD1 matching over 10 bases. The CDR3 consists of 16 residues. Germline-derived CDR1 and CDR2 are SGHDN and FVKESK. V lost 3 bases and J lost 1; bases outside the gene matches: 2. The CDR3 nucleotides are TGTGCCAGCAGCCAGCGGACAGGGGGGAACACCGGGGAGCTGTTTTTT. As protein: CASSQRTGGNTGELFF. The complete variable domain, with remaining parts taken from reference TRBV14 and TRBJ2-2, reads EAGVTQFPSHSVIEKGQTVTLRCDPISGHDNLYWYRRVMGKEIKFLLHFVKESKQDESGMPNNRFLAERTGGTYSTLKVQPAELEDSGVYFCASSQRTGGNTGELFFGEGSRLTVL.

This chain links TRBV7-8 with TRBJ1-2, with 9 bases matching TRBD1. The CDR3 contains 16 residues. V lost 4 bases and J lost 3; bases outside the gene matches: 9. Germline CDR1 reads SGHVS; CDR2 reads FQNEAQ. The CDR3 coding sequence is TGTGCCAGCAGCTCCAGAGCGGGACAGGGCTACTATGGCTACACCTTC. It codes for CASSSRAGQGYYGYTF.

The CDR3 DNA reads TGTGCCAGCACGAGACAGGGGGGTTCCGAAAAACTGTTTTTT. Residues: CASTRQGGSEKLFF. The gene calls are TRBV6-6 and TRBJ1-4; 9 nucleotides match TRBD1. This CDR3 is 14 amino acids long. Germline CDR1 reads MNHNY; CDR2 reads SVGAGI (reference sequence). J was trimmed by 8 bases and V by 7 bases; bases with no gene match: 8.

V usage is TRBV19 and J usage is TRBJ2-7; 7 nucleotides agree with TRBD1. The germline CDR1 and CDR2 sequences are LNHDA and SQIVND (reference sequence). CDR3 size: 13 residues. The V gene end was trimmed by 3 bases and the J gene end by 4 bases; junction bases not matched to a gene: 3. CDR3 nucleotide sequence: TGTGCCAGTAGTATTGGGACAGCATACGAGCAGTACTTC. Its translation is CASSIGTAYEQYF.

This clone was detected only once. This rearrangement joins TRBV5-1 to TRBJ2-7, with a tentative D call TRBD1 (5 bases). There are 14 residues in the CDR3. V lost 0 bases to trimming and J lost 3 bases, with 10 bases between them. The germline V gene has CDR1 SGHRS and CDR2 YFSETQ. The chain's CDR3 is CASSLVQGGYEQYF. CDR3 sequence (DNA): TGCGCCAGCAGCTTGGTGCAGGGTGGCTACGAGCAGTACTTC.

Only one count was recorded for this clone. This sequence joins TRBV9 and TRBJ1-2; 8 positions match TRBD1. The CDR3 consists of 16 residues. Germline CDR1 and CDR2: SGDLS and YYNGEE. Unmatched junction bases numbered 5, after V lost 0 bases and J lost 1 base. The CDR3 spells CASSVAQGAGNYGYTF. The CDR3 DNA is TGTGCCAGCAGCGTAGCTCAGGGGGCGGGTAACTATGGCTACACCTTC.

The chain has TRBV18 and TRBJ1-5; D perhaps matches TRBD1 (5 bases). Trimming cost V 3 bases and J 5 bases, with 17 bases left between them. CDR3 length equals 16 residues. From germline, CDR1 is KGHSH and CDR2 LQKENI. This CDR3 reads CASSPPGQEIYQPQHF. The CDR3 DNA reads as TGTGCCAGCTCACCTCCCGGACAAGAGATTTATCAGCCCCAGCATTTT.

The gene calls are TRBV11-3 and TRBJ1-3; 9 positions agree with TRBD1. The V segment lost 5 bases and the J segment 0 bases; nucleotides outside the gene matches: 8. Germline CDR1 reads SGHNT; CDR2 reads YENEEA. This CDR3 region has 17 residues. CDR3 bases: TGTGCCAGCAGCATAGCCGGGACAGGGTTCTCTGGAAACACCATATATTTT. It translates to CASSIAGTGFSGNTIYF.

This clone was counted a single time. The chain has TRBV15 and TRBJ1-5; possible D gene TRBD1, 5 bases. CDR1 and CDR2 (germline): LNHNV, YYDKDF (reference sequence). V shed 3 bases and J shed 3 bases, with 12 bases lying between them. This CDR3 spans 15 amino acids. The CDR3 region has the DNA TGTGCCACCAGCAGGGGGCCTTTGTACAATCAGCCCCAGCATTTT. Protein product: CATSRGPLYNQPQHF.

In its sample, this clone was seen a few times. J is TRBJ1-2 and V is TRBV20-1; D possibly corresponds to TRBD1 (6 bases). CDR3 length: 11 residues. Per germline, CDR1 DFQATT and CDR2 SNEGSKA (reference sequence). V lost 4 bases, J lost 8 bases, and 11 bases lay in between. The CDR3 spells CSAKGGDGYTF. The DNA for the CDR3 is TGCAGTGCTAAAGGGGGGGACGGCTACACCTTC.

The CDR3 nucleotides are TGTGCCAGCAGCCCCATGGGGAGACAAGAGACCCAGTACTTC. Its protein is CASSPMGRQETQYF. The chain uses TRBV6-2 or TRBV6-3 and TRBJ2-5; D may be TRBD2 (5 bases). Trimming removed 6 bases from V and 2 bases from J, with 13 bases in between. The CDR3 loop spans 14 amino acids. Germline-derived CDR1 and CDR2 are MNHEY and SVGEGT.